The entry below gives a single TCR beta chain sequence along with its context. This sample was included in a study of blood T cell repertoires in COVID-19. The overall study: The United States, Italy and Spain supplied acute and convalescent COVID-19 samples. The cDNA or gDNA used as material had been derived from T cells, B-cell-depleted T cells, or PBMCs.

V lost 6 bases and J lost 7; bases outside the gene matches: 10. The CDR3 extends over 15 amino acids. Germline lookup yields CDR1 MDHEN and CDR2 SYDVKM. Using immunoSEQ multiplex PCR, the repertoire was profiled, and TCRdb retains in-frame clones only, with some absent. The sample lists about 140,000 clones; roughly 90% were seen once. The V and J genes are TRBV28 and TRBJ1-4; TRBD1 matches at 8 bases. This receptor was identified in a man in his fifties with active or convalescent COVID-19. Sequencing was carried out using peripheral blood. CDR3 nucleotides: TGTGCCAGCAGCCCTGGGGCAGGGGGCTTTGAAAAACTGTTTTTT. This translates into CASSPGAGGFEKLFF.